These 23 T cell receptor beta chains originate from one sample sequenced in a study of regulatory T cells in long-lasting Graves disease. Arm-PCR with iRepertoire HTBI primers amplified the CDR3 regions for these TCR beta libraries. MiXCR, applied by TCRdb to the multiplex PCR reads, yields one record per CDR3 protein. This repertoire shows about 540,000 distinct CDR3 sequences, approximately 13% found once; its top ten account for 8.5% to 10%. Time point indicated: newly diagnosed GD, antithyroid drugs for less than 3 months. Isolated PBMC RNA provided the starting material for the TCR library. The data were also submitted as part of a second study, on T cells in Graves' hyperthyroidism and ophthalmopathy.

Specimen: peripheral blood mononuclear cells (PBMCs), collected at new diagnosis, from a patient treated with antithyroid drugs. These receptors originate from a man in his thirties or forties with Graves disease.

This clonotype was recorded at least ten times. The chain uses TRBV11-2 and TRBJ1-2; D gene uncertain. CDR1 and CDR2 (germline): SGHAT, FQNNGV. The CDR3 runs 15 residues. V lost 1 base to trimming and J lost 6 bases, with 15 bases between them. This CDR3 reads CASSLAYMTPDGYTF. The CDR3 DNA follows: TGTGCCAGCAGCTTAGCCTACATGACCCCAGATGGCTACACCTTC.

The chain is built from TRBV19 and TRBJ1-6; the D gene is possibly TRBD1 (5 bases). V lost 3 bases and J 5 bases, leaving 11 bases between the germline ends. The germline V gene encodes CDR1 LNHDA and CDR2 SQIVND (reference sequence). The CDR3 contains 15 residues. The CDR3 DNA reads as TGTGCCAGTAGTATTACCGGGGCGGATAATTCACCCCTCCACTTT. Protein: CASSITGADNSPLHF.

This sequence joins TRBV20-1 and TRBJ2-4; no clear D. In germline, CDR1 is DFQATT, CDR2 SNEGSKA (reference sequence). V was shortened by 6 bases and J by 2 bases, with 11 bases between the two germline ends. The CDR3 runs 13 residues. The CDR3 DNA reads as TGCAGTGCAGCCTCGGAACCCAAAAACATTCAGTACTTC. This codes for CSAASEPKNIQYF.

This clonotype was seen more than once but under ten times. The chain recombines TRBV7-9 with TRBJ1-4; no definite D call. This CDR3 is 14 amino acids long. Trimming shortened V by 5 bases and J by 3 bases, and 10 bases separated the two germline ends. Germline V gene data show CDR1 as SEHNR and CDR2 as FQNEAQ (reference sequence). CDR3 protein: CASSKDGSNEKLFF. Here the CDR3 DNA reads TGTGCCAGCAGCAAGGACGGATCTAATGAAAAACTGTTTTTT.

The chain carries TRBV20-1 and TRBJ2-2; unclear D gene. The CDR3 runs to 13 residues. Germline lookup yields CDR1 DFQATT and CDR2 SNEGSKA (reference sequence). V lost 5 bases and J 0 bases, leaving 7 bases between the germline ends. The CDR3 reads CSAFAANTGELFF. CDR3 nucleotides: TGCAGTGCTTTTGCGGCGAACACCGGGGAGCTGTTTTTT.

With regard to this clonotype: It differs at one base from a far larger clone, so likely a read error. The genes are TRBV28 and TRBJ2-1; TRBD2 agrees at 8 bases. The CDR3 covers 14 residues. Germline-derived CDR1 and CDR2 are MDHEN and SYDVKM. V was pared by 3 bases and J by 8 bases, with 6 bases of the junction left unmatched. The CDR3 loop is CASSFTGGDDEQFF. The DNA of the CDR3 is TGTGCCAGCAGTTTCACGGGAGGGGACGATGAGCAGTTCTTC. Full variable domain (remainder filled in from reference TRBV28 and TRBJ2-1): DVKVTQSSRYLVKRTGEKVFLECVQDMDHENMFWYRQDPGLGLRLIYFSYDVKMKEKGDIPEGYSVSREKKERFSLILESASTNQTSMYLCASSFTGGDDEQFFGPGTRLTVL.

This clonotype was recorded many times. The chain joins TRBV2 to TRBJ2-1; D is possibly TRBD2 (5 bases). V was trimmed by 6 bases and J by 4 bases, leaving 16 bases between them. Germline CDR1 and CDR2: SNHLY and FYNNEI. The CDR3 runs to 15 residues. Here the CDR3 reads CASRGRRTTYNEQFF. The CDR3 nucleotides are TGTGCCAGCAGAGGGAGAAGGACGACTTACAATGAGCAGTTCTTC.

This clonotype has at least ten counts. The rearrangement links TRBV28 to TRBJ2-1; 15 nucleotides match TRBD2. The CDR3 consists of 19 residues. V dropped 5 bases and J dropped 7; count of bases not matched to a gene: 15. Germline-derived CDR1 and CDR2 are MDHEN and SYDVKM. The CDR3 DNA sequence: TGTGCCAGCAGTCCGCCGGGCCCGGGACTAGCGGGAGGAAAAAATGAGCAGTTCTTC. This sequence encodes CASSPPGPGLAGGKNEQFF.

This clonotype was recorded many times. CDR3 nucleotides: TGTGCCAGCAGTGTAATCGGAAACACCGGGGAGCTGTTTTTT. Translating it yields CASSVIGNTGELFF. The V gene is TRBV6-1, the J gene TRBJ2-2; the D is unclear. There are 14 residues in the CDR3. Germline lookup yields CDR1 MNHNS and CDR2 SASEGT. V was pared by 4 bases and J by 2 bases, with 8 bases between.

This clonotype showed up just a few times. This chain connects TRBV30 to TRBJ2-5; D ambiguous. V lost 0 bases and J lost 4, with 9 bases in between. Germline V gives CDR1 GTSNPN, CDR2 SVGIG (reference sequence). The CDR3 loop spans 13 amino acids. CDR3 sequence (DNA): TGTGCCTGGAGTGTACAGCCTGGAGAGACCCAGTACTTC. Amino acid sequence: CAWSVQPGETQYF.

This clonotype was picked up many times. This chain uses TRBV7-2 with TRBJ2-3; D is perhaps TRBD1 (6 bases). CDR3 length: 15 residues. Germline lookup yields CDR1 SGHTA and CDR2 FQGNSA. Trimming removed 7 bases from V and 12 bases from J, with 26 bases in between. CDR3 in DNA: TGTGCCAGCACCAATTATTTGGGGGATGGCAGGGGCCAGTATTTT. Its translation is CASTNYLGDGRGQYF.

The V gene is TRBV5-1, the J gene TRBJ1-6; D possibly corresponds to TRBD1 (6 bases). Germline V gene sequence: CDR1 SGHRS, CDR2 YFSETQ. V gave up 0 bases and J gave up 9 bases, with 13 bases separating them. The CDR3 runs 15 residues. The CDR3 reads CASSLEQGPASPLHF. The DNA for the CDR3 is TGCGCCAGCAGCTTGGAACAGGGACCGGCTTCACCCCTCCACTTT. The whole variable domain, filled in from reference TRBV5-1 and TRBJ1-6, reads KAGVTQTPRYLIKTRGQQVTLSCSPISGHRSVSWYQQTPGQGLQFLFEYFSETQRNKGNFPGRFSGRQFSNSRSEMNVSTLELGDSALYLCASSLEQGPASPLHFGNGTRLTVT.

This clonotype was counted only a few times. Here the CDR3 DNA reads TGTGCCAGCAGTCCCTATACCGGGGCCCACGAGCAGTACTTC. Amino acids: CASSPYTGAHEQYF. The gene calls are TRBV27 and TRBJ2-7, with D perhaps matching TRBD1 or TRBD2 (5 bases each). This CDR3 region has 14 residues. From germline, CDR1 is MNHEY and CDR2 SMNVEV (reference sequence). Trimming took off 5 bases at V and 5 bases at J, with 16 bases between the two ends.

Many counts were recorded for this clonotype. The V call is TRBV12-3 or TRBV12-4, the J call TRBJ2-1; D possibly matches TRBD1 or TRBD2 (5 bases each). This CDR3 has 16 amino acids. V dropped 5 bases and J dropped 5 bases, with 19 bases sitting between them. The CDR3 sequence is CASSAPGRNRHNEQFF. The CDR3 nucleotides are TGTGCCAGCAGTGCCCCGGGACGGAACCGACACAATGAGCAGTTCTTC.

Ten or more counts support this clonotype. The chain couples TRBV27 to TRBJ2-2, with D perhaps matching TRBD1 (6 bases). Germline CDR1 MNHEY, CDR2 SMNVEV (reference sequence). CDR3 length: 13 residues. Trimming pared 4 bases from V and 7 bases from J, leaving 10 bases between. In DNA form, the CDR3 reads TGTGCCAGCAGTTCCACAGGGAACGGGGAGCTGTTTTTT. Its protein product is CASSSTGNGELFF.

The chain couples TRBV10-3 to TRBJ1-2; no clear D gene. The CDR3 consists of 13 residues. Looked up from germline, CDR1 is ENHRY and CDR2 is SYGVKD. The V and J ends lost 10 bases and 8 bases respectively, with 20 bases between them. The CDR3 region has the DNA TGTGCCACCTCACTAAGCGAGGGAGGCGGCTACACCTTC. This translates into CATSLSEGGGYTF.

Many counts were recorded for this clonotype. This rearrangement joins TRBV5-1 to TRBJ2-5; 7 positions agree with TRBD1. The CDR3 runs to 15 residues. The junction had 3 bases not matched to a gene; V was cut back by 1 base and J by 0 bases. From germline, CDR1 is SGHRS and CDR2 YFSETQ. DNA for the CDR3: TGCGCCAGCAGCTTGTTTACAGGGGACCAAGAGACCCAGTACTTC. This sequence encodes CASSLFTGDQETQYF.

In its sample, this clonotype was seen a few times. The rearrangement uses TRBV5-1 and TRBJ2-1, with D perhaps matching TRBD2 (6 bases). Looked up from germline, CDR1 is SGHRS and CDR2 is YFSETQ. V shed 4 bases and J shed 0 bases, with 11 bases lying between them. The CDR3 sequence is 15 residues long. CDR3 amino acids: CASSEGGTSYNEQFF. The CDR3 DNA follows: TGCGCCAGCAGCGAGGGCGGGACCTCCTACAATGAGCAGTTCTTC.

In its sample, this clonotype was seen many times. V is TRBV27 and J is TRBJ2-1, with D hard to call. V lost 5 bases to trimming and J lost 2 bases, with 1 base between them. The germline V gene encodes CDR1 MNHEY and CDR2 SMNVEV (reference sequence). The CDR3 consists of 11 residues. This CDR3 is CASSTYNEQFF. CDR3 coding DNA: TGTGCCAGCAGTACCTACAATGAGCAGTTCTTC.

This clonotype was detected many times. This chain joins TRBV20-1 and TRBJ2-5; 7 nucleotides agree with TRBD2. CDR3 size: 13 residues. From germline, CDR1 is DFQATT and CDR2 SNEGSKA (reference sequence). Unmatched junction bases numbered 5, after V lost 1 base and J lost 6 bases. In DNA form, the CDR3 reads TGCAGTGCTAGAGGGGGGGGGGAGAAGACCCAGTACTTC. Its translation: CSARGGGEKTQYF.

This clonotype was observed many times. The J gene is TRBJ2-1, the V gene TRBV6-2 or TRBV6-3; 11 positions match TRBD2. This CDR3 has 16 amino acids. V was clipped by 6 bases and J by 1 base; unmatched bases: 5. Germline CDR1 is MNHEY and CDR2 is SVGEGT. CDR3 region: CASRPGTSGSYNEQFF. The CDR3 DNA reads as TGTGCCAGCAGACCTGGGACTAGCGGTTCCTACAATGAGCAGTTCTTC.

This clonotype appeared many times. The V gene is TRBV6-1, the J gene TRBJ1-2, with 9 nucleotides matching TRBD1. V shed 4 bases, J shed 8 bases, and the junction held 5 bases outside the gene matches. This CDR3 spans 13 amino acids. Germline values: CDR1 MNHNS, CDR2 SASEGT. CDR3 DNA sequence: TGTGCCAGCAGTGCCGGGACAGGGACGGGCTACACCTTC. This translates into CASSAGTGTGYTF.

This clonotype has a count of ten or more. The V gene is TRBV12-3 or TRBV12-4, the J gene TRBJ2-1, with 9 bases fitting TRBD1. J was trimmed by 9 bases and V by 6 bases; bases with no gene match: 3. The CDR3 sequence is 12 residues long. This chain's CDR3 is CASSRTGVEQFF. The DNA for the CDR3 is TGTGCCAGCAGCAGGACAGGGGTTGAGCAGTTCTTC.